Listed below are T cell receptor beta chains from one sample, sequenced in a study of CD8 T cells in ankylosing spondylitis. TCRdb redid the calling of the 5' RACE reads with MiXCR, one entry per CDR3 protein. This sample carries about 750,000 distinct CDR3 sequences, around 20% of them seen once, and the ten largest clones take under 20%. Sequencing used blood, either unsorted or a sorted T cell fraction (not recorded which). The receptors were gathered from a male donor with ankylosing spondylitis. The CDR3 runs from the conserved cysteine through the conserved F or W. The order of the fields is CDR3 DNA, CDR3 protein, V gene, clone size, D gene, J gene. The D gene is left open where the match is weak. A clone size is listed for some rows: how often the clone was seen (once, few, many), or a class if it is expanded.

TGCAGTGCTAGCCCCCTAGCGGCAATATACGAGCAGTACTTC | CSASPLAAIYEQYF | TRBV20-1 | many | TRBD2 | TRBJ2-7
TGCAGTGCTAGAGATTCTAGCCAGACCACCGGGGAGCTGTTTTTT | CSARDSSQTTGELFF | TRBV20-1 | few | . | TRBJ2-2
TGTGCCAGCAGTAAACAGGGAGGGGGAACCACAGATACGCAGTATTTT | CASSKQGGGTTDTQYF | TRBV12-3/TRBV12-4 | . | . | TRBJ2-3
TGTGCCAGCAGCGGTTATGATGGCAGGGGGGCAGATACGCAGTATTTT | CASSGYDGRGADTQYF | TRBV9 | . | . | TRBJ2-3
TGTGCCAGCAGTACCACTAGCGGGAGGTCTCTTGGCTCCTACAATGAGCAGTTCTTC | CASSTTSGRSLGSYNEQFF | TRBV27 | . | TRBD2 | TRBJ2-1
TGCGCCAGCAGCCAAGGTCAAGGACTAGCTAGCACAGATACGCAGTATTTT | CASSQGQGLASTDTQYF | TRBV4-1 | . | TRBD2 | TRBJ2-3
TGCAGCGTTGAAGCACGGGATGCAAATTCGGGGGCCAACGTCCTGACTTTC | CSVEARDANSGANVLTF | TRBV29-1 | many | . | TRBJ2-6
TGTGCCAGCAGTTTCCATGGTGGCTCCTACAATGAGCAGTTCTTC | CASSFHGGSYNEQFF | TRBV28 | few | . | TRBJ2-1
TGTGCCACCACTAGAACTGGGGCGGACTATGGCTACACCTTC | CATTRTGADYGYTF | TRBV5-6 | . | . | TRBJ1-2
TGCAGTGCCATCACGGGGGACTCCTACGAGCAGTACTTC | CSAITGDSYEQYF | TRBV20-1 | . | . | TRBJ2-7
TGTGCCAGCAGCTTGTTAGATAGCGGGGGGGCTCGTGAGCAGTTCTTC | CASSLLDSGGAREQFF | TRBV11-2 | few | TRBD2 | TRBJ2-1
TGCAGCGGAACAGGGAAGGCAGATACGCAGTATTTT | CSGTGKADTQYF | TRBV29-1 | few | . | TRBJ2-3
TGCAGTGCTAGAGGTGCGACAGGGGGCGAGCAGTACTTC | CSARGATGGEQYF | TRBV20-1 | few | TRBD1 | TRBJ2-7
TGTGCCAGCAGCAGAGGCGACGGGGCTGGAGGCTACACCTTC | CASSRGDGAGGYTF | TRBV9 | . | . | TRBJ1-2
TGTGCCAGCAGTACTCCGGGACGGAAATCCTACGAGCAGTACTTC | CASSTPGRKSYEQYF | TRBV28 | . | . | TRBJ2-7
TGTGCCAGCAGTTTAGGACTCACCACTGAAGCTTTCTTT | CASSLGLTTEAFF | TRBV12-3/TRBV12-4 | few | . | TRBJ1-1
TGCGCCAGCAGTGACCGGCGGGTAGCGGGAGGGCCTTGGTACAATGAGCAGTTCTTC | CASSDRRVAGGPWYNEQFF | TRBV4-1 | few | TRBD2 | TRBJ2-1
TGTGTCAGCAGCCCCTTTCCGGACAGGTTTTTCTACGAGCAGTACTTC | CVSSPFPDRFFYEQYF | TRBV6-1 | . | TRBD1 | TRBJ2-7
TGTGCCAGCAAACCTAACCCTAGCACAGATACGCAGTATTTT | CASKPNPSTDTQYF | TRBV12-3/TRBV12-4 | . | . | TRBJ2-3
TGTGCCAGCAGCCGGGACAGGACGAAGTTTGAGCAGTTCTTC | CASSRDRTKFEQFF | TRBV11-2 | few | TRBD1 | TRBJ2-1
TGTGCCAGCAGCTTGGCCGTTTCAACAGATACGCAGTATTTT | CASSLAVSTDTQYF | TRBV12-3/TRBV12-4 | many | . | TRBJ2-3
TGTGCCACCAGTGCAGGGGGCGCGTACAATGAGCAGTTCTTC | CATSAGGAYNEQFF | TRBV24-1 | few | TRBD1 | TRBJ2-1
TGCAGTGCTAGGGGGGGGGGCCGGTGGGATGAGCAGTTCTTC | CSARGGGRWDEQFF | TRBV20-1 | few | . | TRBJ2-1
TGCGCCAGCAGCCAAGCGACAGCCTACAATGAGCAGTTCTTC | CASSQATAYNEQFF | TRBV4-1 | few | . | TRBJ2-1
TGTGCCAGCAGCCAAGCCGGGGCCAATAATCAGCCCCAGCATTTT | CASSQAGANNQPQHF | TRBV3-1 | . | . | TRBJ1-5
TGTGCCAGCAGTTACGGGGGGCCCCAAGAGACCCAGTACTTC | CASSYGGPQETQYF | TRBV6-5 | few | . | TRBJ2-5
TGCAGTGCCCATATGGGCCTAGCGGGAGACCAAGAGACCCAGTACTTC | CSAHMGLAGDQETQYF | TRBV20-1 | once | TRBD2 | TRBJ2-5
TGTGCCAGCAGCCTCATACCGGGGGGACAGGGGGCCAATGAGCAGTTCTTC | CASSLIPGGQGANEQFF | TRBV11-2 | . | TRBD1 | TRBJ2-1
TGCGCCAGCGGACAGGGCGAACACACAGATACGCAGTATTTT | CASGQGEHTDTQYF | TRBV5-1 | . | TRBD1 | TRBJ2-3
TGTGCCAGCAGCTACCGGACTAGCGGGAGCGTCTCCTACAATGAGCAGTTCTTC | CASSYRTSGSVSYNEQFF | TRBV3-1 | . | TRBD2 | TRBJ2-1
TGCAGTGCTAGAGTAGGGACAGGGGGCGGCTATGGCTACACCTTC | CSARVGTGGGYGYTF | TRBV20-1 | . | TRBD1 | TRBJ1-2
TGTGCCAGCAGCCAAGATAGGACGGGAGAATCCTACAATGAGCAGTTCTTC | CASSQDRTGESYNEQFF | TRBV4-2 | few | . | TRBJ2-1
TGCAGTGCCTCAGGATTACAGTATGGCTACACCTTC | CSASGLQYGYTF | TRBV20-1 | . | . | TRBJ1-2
TGTGCCAGCAGTTTTAGGGGGGATTGGGGCACAGATACGCAGTATTTT | CASSFRGDWGTDTQYF | TRBV27 | many | . | TRBJ2-3
TGCAGCGTCAAAGAGACCCCGCCTGAAGCTTTCTTT | CSVKETPPEAFF | TRBV29-1 | . | . | TRBJ1-1
TGTGCCAGCAGCCAAGATGGGCCAGGGGGCACTGAAGCTTTCTTT | CASSQDGPGGTEAFF | TRBV3-1 | few | TRBD1 | TRBJ1-1
TGTGCCAGCAGTTTGTCGGGGCCCGCGTATCAGCCCCAGCATTTT | CASSLSGPAYQPQHF | TRBV12-3/TRBV12-4 | . | . | TRBJ1-5
TGCAGCGTCTCTTTGGGGGAAGCTTTCTTT | CSVSLGEAFF | TRBV29-1 | . | . | TRBJ1-1
TGCGCCAGCAGCCAAGTAGGGACAGGGACCTACGAGCAGTACTTC | CASSQVGTGTYEQYF | TRBV4-1 | few | TRBD1 | TRBJ2-7
TGCAGTGCCACTCCCGAGGACAGGGGTAATTCACCCCTCCACTTT | CSATPEDRGNSPLHF | TRBV20-1 | few | TRBD1 | TRBJ1-6
TGTGCCAGCAGTTTAGGGGTCAGGGGGTTCACTGAAGCTTTCTTT | CASSLGVRGFTEAFF | TRBV12-3/TRBV12-4 | . | TRBD1 | TRBJ1-1
TGTGCCAGCAGCTTCGGACCTCCTAGCCCTTTAGCTAACTATGGCTACACCTTC | CASSFGPPSPLANYGYTF | TRBV6-1 | few | . | TRBJ1-2
TGTGCCAGCAGCTTAGTTCCTGGGTATCCTGAAGCTTTCTTT | CASSLVPGYPEAFF | TRBV7-8 | . | . | TRBJ1-1
TGTGCTAGTGGGACTCTGACGATCTACAATGAGCAGTTCTTC | CASGTLTIYNEQFF | TRBV12-5 | few | . | TRBJ2-1
TGTGCCTGGGAGGGACTCTCCACTGAAGCTTTCTTT | CAWEGLSTEAFF | TRBV30 | . | . | TRBJ1-1
TGTGCCAGCAGCTTCCCCAAGGTCACTGAAGCTTTCTTT | CASSFPKVTEAFF | TRBV13 | . | . | TRBJ1-1
TGCGCCAGCAGCTTCGTGGGGGGCCTGAACACTGAAGCTTTCTTT | CASSFVGGLNTEAFF | TRBV5-1 | . | . | TRBJ1-1
TGTGCCAGCAGTTCAGCGGGGGGGGGCCCCTACGAGCAGTACTTC | CASSSAGGGPYEQYF | TRBV6-2/TRBV6-3 | . | TRBD2 | TRBJ2-7
TGTGCCAGCAGCTTAAGTGCCAAATCCAATGAGCAGTTCTTC | CASSLSAKSNEQFF | TRBV7-3 | . | . | TRBJ2-1
TGCAGCGTTGTAGCAGGGACGGGGAGCGAGCAGTACTTC | CSVVAGTGSEQYF | TRBV29-1 | . | . | TRBJ2-7
TGCGCCAGCAGCCAACCCTGGGGCCTTTACAATGAGCAGTTCTTC | CASSQPWGLYNEQFF | TRBV5-1 | once | . | TRBJ2-1
TGTGCCAGCATCCTCGGACTAGATTTGTTCTTC | CASILGLDLFF | TRBV12-3/TRBV12-4 | few | TRBD2 | TRBJ2-1
TGCGCCAGCAGCTTCGGCAGTACCTCTGGAAACACCATATATTTT | CASSFGSTSGNTIYF | TRBV5-1 | . | . | TRBJ1-3
TGTGCCAGCAGCGTAGACCGGGAGGGCCTCAGGAACAGCGATGAGCAGTTCTTC | CASSVDREGLRNSDEQFF | TRBV9 | few | TRBD2 | TRBJ2-1